This paragraph covers one T cell receptor (beta chain) sequence. Per the original data handling: Estimates of nucleated cell counts were drawn from the amplification of reference gene primers. Sequencing was performed with immunoSEQ multiplex PCR; in TCRdb, only in-frame clones are kept and a portion is missing. D and trimming were read from the DNA, whereas the V and J calls and clone size are those reported in that table. The data contain under 80,000 clones, 79% of them singletons. The entry originates in a study of blood T cell repertoires in COVID-19. Study-level background: Some COVID-19 samples were acute and others convalescent; all came from the United States, Italy and Spain. PBMCs, B-cell-depleted T cells, or T cells were the source of the cDNA or gDNA that made up the material.

This TCR was recovered from a human donor in a cohort sampled during active COVID-19. The specimen sequenced was peripheral blood.

The CDR3 region is CATSRVQGVRHNEQFF. The CDR3 nucleotides read TGTGCCACCAGCAGAGTACAGGGGGTGAGACACAATGAGCAGTTCTTC. This rearrangement joins TRBV15 to TRBJ2-1; 8 positions agree with TRBD1. The CDR3 consists of 16 residues. Trimming removed 1 base from V and 5 bases from J; junction bases left unmatched: 7. The germline V gene has CDR1 LNHNV and CDR2 YYDKDF (reference sequence).